The T cell receptor (beta chain) under discussion was sequenced for a study of blood T cell repertoires in COVID-19. Measured with immunoSEQ multiplex PCR; TCRdb has only the in-frame clones, and not every one. The table records around 260,000 clones, around 86% of them present only once. This CDR3 comprises 14 residues. The V end was cut by 2 bases, the J end by 3 bases, with 8 bases between. Germline-derived CDR1 and CDR2 are SGHRS and YFSETQ. This sequence originates from a young woman with active or convalescent COVID-19. Sequencing input: peripheral blood. J is TRBJ2-2 and V is TRBV5-1; D is ambiguous. CDR3 region: CASSFPVDTGELFF. Written as DNA, the CDR3 is TGCGCCAGCAGCTTCCCGGTTGACACCGGGGAGCTGTTTTTT.